This T cell receptor beta chain was sequenced for a study of cytomegalovirus exposure and HLA in healthy donors (dated by TCRdb to 2015 to 2018). Some background on the complete study: According to a later analysis, the roughly 120 validation repertoires were produced on the same platform as the roughly 700 repertoires of the first cohort. The study aimed to test whether signatures of past pathogen exposure could be identified by cataloging public T cell receptors. Along with the approximately 670-subject first cohort, a separate validation cohort of more than 90 different subjects was used. To predict cytomegalovirus infection status, the study brought together high-throughput TCR immunosequencing, statistical association of individual TCRs with disease status, and machine learning. Results and caveats for the whole study, not just this receptor: All 110 or so repertoires were used to score co-occurrence in the validation cohort in a later analysis, because that analysis had no HLA typing for the cohort. A few of the identified cytomegalovirus-associated TCR beta chains were confirmed in vitro to be specific for cytomegalovirus antigens. The classifier was reported to diagnose cytomegalovirus status with high specificity and sensitivity in both the original and validation cohorts. A total of 164 TCR beta chains were listed by the study as associated with cytomegalovirus. According to the authors, the approach could potentially be generalized to other disease states and immunological phenotypes. Across donors, most TCR sequences were observed very rarely, whereas some public TCRs were present in many individuals. Of the cluster scores, approximately 94% were above 0 in a later analysis, which found that TCRs clustered in the first cohort also tended to co-occur in the 95 to 150 validation repertoires.

Separate from the roughly 650-subject first cohort, the validation cohort of about 120 subjects was the group to which the donors belonged. The library was made by the immunoSEQ multiplex PCR assay. In the source study's methods: To diagnose cytomegalovirus status from the catalog of TCR beta chain sequences, a statistical classification framework was built. Drawn from immuneACCESS, this table holds only the in-frame rearrangements with V and J called that TCRdb kept. Clones are partly lost; checked studies trace under half to an unresolved V gene and leave the rest unexplained. The V and J calls and clone size were taken over from that table, and D and trimming were inferred from the DNA. This sample comprises under 250,000 clones, 75% to 95% of them detected only once. Of the sample, roughly 1% is held by the ten largest clones. On this clone itself: The clone's antigen remains unknown. At one of its ends the junction is not consistent with the germline gene, which may arise from a read error.

This clonotype originated in a woman aged 18 to 35 in good health and CMV-seronegative. The sample was PBMCs.

The CDR3 region: CASSLAGQMNTEAFF. The nucleotides are TGTGCTAGCAGCCTAGCGGGACAGATGAACACTGAAGCTTTCTTT. Here the chain combines TRBV7-7 and TRBJ1-1; 7 bases in the middle match TRBD1. CDR1 and CDR2 are drawn from the germline V gene (reference sequence): SSHAT, FNYEAQ. The CDR3 numbers 15 residues from cysteine through phenylalanine. CDR3 DNA only is kept here, 45 bases in frame from base 1.